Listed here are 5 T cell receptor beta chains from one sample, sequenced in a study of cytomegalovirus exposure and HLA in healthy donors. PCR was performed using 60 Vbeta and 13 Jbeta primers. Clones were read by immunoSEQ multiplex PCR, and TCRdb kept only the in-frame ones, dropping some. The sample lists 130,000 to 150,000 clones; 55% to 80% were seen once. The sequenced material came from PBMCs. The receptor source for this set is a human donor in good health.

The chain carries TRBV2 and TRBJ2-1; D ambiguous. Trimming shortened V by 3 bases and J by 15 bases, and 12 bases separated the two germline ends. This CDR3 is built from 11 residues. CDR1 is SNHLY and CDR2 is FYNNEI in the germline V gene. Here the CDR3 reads CASSDWASVFF. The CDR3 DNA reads TGTGCCAGCAGTGACTGGGCGAGTGTGTTCTTC.

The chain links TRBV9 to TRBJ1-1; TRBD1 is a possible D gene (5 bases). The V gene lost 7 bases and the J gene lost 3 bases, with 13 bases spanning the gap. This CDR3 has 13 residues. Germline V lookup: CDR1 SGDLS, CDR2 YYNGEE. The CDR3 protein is CASGADRDTEAFF. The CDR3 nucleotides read TGTGCCAGCGGGGCAGATAGGGACACTGAAGCTTTCTTT.

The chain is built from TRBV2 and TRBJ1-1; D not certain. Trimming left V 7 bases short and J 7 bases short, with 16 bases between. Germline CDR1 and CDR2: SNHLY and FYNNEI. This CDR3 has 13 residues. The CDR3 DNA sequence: TGTGCCAGCACTGTGGCAGGAAAAGTTGAAGCTTTCTTT. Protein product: CASTVAGKVEAFF.

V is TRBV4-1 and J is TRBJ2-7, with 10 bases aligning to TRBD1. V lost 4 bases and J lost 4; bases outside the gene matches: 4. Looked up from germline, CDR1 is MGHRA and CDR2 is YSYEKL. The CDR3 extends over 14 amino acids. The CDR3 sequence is CASSRGTGVYEQYF. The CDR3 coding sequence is TGCGCCAGCAGCCGCGGGACAGGGGTATACGAGCAGTACTTC.

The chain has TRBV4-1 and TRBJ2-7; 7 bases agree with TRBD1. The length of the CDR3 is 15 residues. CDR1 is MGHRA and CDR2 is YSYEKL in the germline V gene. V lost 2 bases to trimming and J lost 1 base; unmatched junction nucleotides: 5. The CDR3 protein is CASSQHRQGSYEQYF. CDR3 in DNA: TGCGCCAGCAGCCAACACCGACAGGGATCCTACGAGCAGTACTTC.